The 28 T cell receptor beta chains below were found in one sample sequenced in a study of OX40 agonist ivuxolimab in advanced cancers. The library was generated by the immunoSEQ multiplex PCR assay. Imported from immuneACCESS, the table was reduced by TCRdb to in-frame sequences with V and J called. These copies leave out some clones; in studies compared against another copy, an unresolved V gene accounts for under half, and the cause of the remainder is not known. The sample contains about 78,000 clones, about four fifths of them found a single time. 0.4% to 0.5% of the sample rests with the top ten. The sample here was CD4+ or CD8+ T cells sorted from blood, taken in a trial of the OX40 agonist ivuxolimab. Every receptor here comes from an adult with an advanced solid tumor such as melanoma, head and neck, liver or kidney cancer.

This chain uses TRBV2 with TRBJ1-1, with 9 bases matching TRBD1. The germline CDR1 and CDR2 sequences are SNHLY and FYNNEI. V was clipped by 4 bases and J by 1 base; unmatched bases: 1. CDR3 length: 14 residues. CDR3 residues: CASSGQGGNTEAFF. CDR3 sequence (DNA): TGTGCCAGCAGTGGACAGGGGGGGAACACTGAAGCTTTCTTT.

The rearrangement uses TRBV5-1 and TRBJ2-2; TRBD1 agrees at 10 bases. V gave up 4 bases and J gave up 6 bases; unmatched junction bases: 6. The CDR3 is 15 residues long. The germline V gene encodes CDR1 SGHRS and CDR2 YFSETQ. CDR3 DNA sequence: TGCGCCAGCAGCCTTCGACAGGGGGCCTCCGGGGAGCTGTTTTTT. Translating it yields CASSLRQGASGELFF.

The gene calls are TRBV2 and TRBJ2-6; D unclear. V lost 8 bases, J lost 0 bases, and 14 bases lay in between. Germline CDR1 is SNHLY and CDR2 is FYNNEI. CDR3 length equals 16 residues. The CDR3, as DNA: TGTGCCAGCCCTCGTCGGGTCCTCTCTGGGGCCAACGTCCTGACTTTC. Translation gives CASPRRVLSGANVLTF.

CDR3 amino acids: CASSSQGLSYNEQFF. CDR3 DNA sequence: TGTGCCAGCAGTTCTCAGGGTCTCTCCTACAATGAGCAGTTCTTC. The rearrangement uses TRBV6-5 and TRBJ2-1, with D perhaps matching TRBD1 (5 bases). The CDR3 has 15 residues. V gave up 4 bases and J gave up 0 bases, with 10 bases separating them. Germline lookup yields CDR1 MNHEY and CDR2 SVGAGI.

On this clone itself: This sample also contains other DNA sequences that code for the same CDR3. V gene TRBV7-2 combines with J gene TRBJ2-7; 9 bases fit TRBD1. Per the germline V gene, CDR1 is SGHTA and CDR2 is FQGNSA. The CDR3 consists of 15 residues. The J segment lost 1 base and the V segment lost 5 bases, leaving 6 bases of the junction unmatched. The CDR3 sequence is CASSRGQGVSYEQYF. The DNA of the CDR3 is TGTGCCAGCAGCCGGGGACAGGGAGTTTCCTACGAGCAGTACTTC.

The count of this clone is one. The chain employs TRBV7-9 and TRBJ2-5, with D uncertain. The CDR3 covers 13 residues. V shed 1 base and J shed 5 bases, with 8 bases lying between them. The germline V gene has CDR1 SEHNR and CDR2 FQNEAQ (reference sequence). The CDR3 region is CASSLGYLETQYF. CDR3 coding DNA: TGTGCCAGCAGCTTAGGGTACTTGGAGACCCAGTACTTC. The full variable domain, completed using reference TRBV7-9 and TRBJ2-5, is DTGVSQNPRHKITKRGQNVTFRCDPISEHNRLYWYRQTLGQGPEFLTYFQNEAQLEKSRLLSDRFSAERPKGSFSTLEIQRTEQGDSAMYLCASSLGYLETQYFGPGTRLLVL.

The rearrangement joins TRBV6-6 to TRBJ2-3; either TRBD1 or TRBD2 may fit D (5 bases each). Trimming pared 5 bases from V and 6 bases from J, leaving 18 bases between. This CDR3 is built from 15 residues. Germline values: CDR1 MNHNY, CDR2 SVGAGI (reference sequence). The CDR3, as DNA: TGTGCCAGCAGTCCACTAGGGGTTAGTGCTGATACGCAGTATTTT. This sequence encodes CASSPLGVSADTQYF.

The rearrangement links TRBV18 to TRBJ1-1; D is possibly TRBD1 (5 bases). This CDR3 is 13 amino acids long. V dropped 8 bases and J dropped 1 base, with 11 bases sitting between them. Germline assignment: CDR1 KGHSH and CDR2 LQKENI. CDR3 residues: CASTTGQNTEAFF. Written as DNA, the CDR3 is TGTGCCAGCACTACAGGCCAGAACACTGAAGCTTTCTTT.

The DNA for the CDR3 is TGTGCCATCAGTGCCCAGACGGGGGGGACAGGGGCGTTCCCATCTGGGGCCAACGTCCTGACTTTC. Translated: CAISAQTGGTGAFPSGANVLTF. The chain links TRBV10-3 to TRBJ2-6; 10 bases are shared with TRBD1. This CDR3 comprises 22 residues. Germline V CDR1 and CDR2: ENHRY, SYGVKD. V trimming: 4 bases; J trimming: 1 base; junction bases outside the gene matches: 19.

This rearrangement joins TRBV7-2 to TRBJ2-1; no firm D call. Trimming cost V 1 base and J 4 bases, with 11 bases left between them. The CDR3 extends over 15 amino acids. Germline loops: CDR1 SGHTA, CDR2 FQGNSA. The CDR3 DNA sequence: TGTGCCAGCAGCTTAGGCCAAATCGCGTACAATGAGCAGTTCTTC. The encoded protein is CASSLGQIAYNEQFF.

The rearrangement joins TRBV4-1 to TRBJ1-5; a possible D gene is TRBD1 (6 bases). Germline CDR1 MGHRA, CDR2 YSYEKL. Trimming pared 4 bases from V and 6 bases from J, leaving 22 bases between. The CDR3 has 17 amino acids. CDR3 sequence (DNA): TGCGCCAGCAGCCGCCCGACAGGTATCGGTATTGCTCAGCCCCAGCATTTT. It codes for CASSRPTGIGIAQPQHF.

The genes are TRBV29-1 and TRBJ2-1, with D tentatively TRBD2 (5 bases). This CDR3 comprises 14 residues. Germline values: CDR1 SQVTM, CDR2 ANQGSEA. V was cut by 7 bases and J by 0 bases, with 13 bases left in between. The CDR3, as DNA: TGCAGCGAGGCTAGACTAAGCTCCTACAATGAGCAGTTCTTC. Amino acids: CSEARLSSYNEQFF.

The V and J genes are TRBV5-1 and TRBJ2-1; TRBD2 matches 9 bases. The CDR3 consists of 16 residues. Per germline, CDR1 SGHRS and CDR2 YFSETQ. V dropped 4 bases and J dropped 0; count of bases not matched to a gene: 5. The CDR3 protein is CASSLSSGTSYNEQFF. CDR3 DNA: TGCGCCAGCAGCCTATCTAGCGGGACCTCCTACAATGAGCAGTTCTTC.

V usage is TRBV11-2 and J usage is TRBJ2-2; D gene uncertain. Trimming cost V 5 bases and J 4 bases, with 11 bases left between them. The CDR3 sequence is 14 residues long. Germline CDR1 and CDR2: SGHAT and FQNNGV. The CDR3 DNA follows: TGTGCCAGCAGCCTGTGGGTCCGCACCGGGGAGCTGTTTTTT. Residues: CASSLWVRTGELFF.

This clone has only a few counts. The chain has TRBV11-3 and TRBJ2-1; D may be TRBD2 (6 bases). This CDR3 has 12 amino acids. The germline gives CDR1 SGHNT, CDR2 YENEEA. Trimming shortened V by 5 bases and J by 8 bases, and 10 bases separated the two germline ends. CDR3 residues: CASSGPGDEQFF. CDR3 nucleotide sequence: TGTGCCAGCAGCGGCCCGGGGGATGAGCAGTTCTTC. The whole variable domain, filled in from reference TRBV11-3 and TRBJ2-1, reads EAGVVQSPRYKIIEKKQPVAFWCNPISGHNTLYWYLQNLGQGPELLIRYENEEAVDDSQLPKDRFSAERLKGVDSTLKIQPAELGDSAVYLCASSGPGDEQFFGPGTRLTVL.

V is TRBV6-5 and J is TRBJ2-1; D might be TRBD1 (5 bases). The CDR3 spans 16 residues. The ends were cut back, 0 bases at V and 9 bases at J, with 18 bases in the middle. The germline CDR1 and CDR2 sequences are MNHEY and SVGAGI. CDR3 nucleotide sequence: TGTGCCAGCAGTTACTCGATTGGCCTAGGGGTCGTTGAGCAGTTCTTC. It is translated as CASSYSIGLGVVEQFF.

The V and J genes are TRBV6-5 and TRBJ2-2; no definite D call. V lost 7 bases to trimming and J lost 0 bases, with 6 bases between them. CDR3 length equals 13 residues. The germline CDR1 and CDR2 sequences are MNHEY and SVGAGI. In DNA form, the CDR3 reads TGTGCCAGCACCAATCCGAACACCGGGGAGCTGTTTTTT. Protein: CASTNPNTGELFF.

The rearrangement joins TRBV4-1 to TRBJ2-1; D unresolved. The germline CDR1 and CDR2 sequences are MGHRA and YSYEKL. There are 13 residues in the CDR3. The ends were cut back, 0 bases at V and 8 bases at J, with 8 bases in the middle. The DNA for the CDR3 is TGCGCCAGCAGCCAAGATCTACGGGATGAGCAGTTCTTC. Its protein product is CASSQDLRDEQFF.

The rearrangement joins TRBV18 to TRBJ1-5; D gene ambiguous. V was clipped by 2 bases and J by 0 bases, with 8 bases between them. CDR3 length equals 15 residues. Germline V gives CDR1 KGHSH, CDR2 LQKENI. Here the CDR3 DNA reads TGTGCCAGCTCACCATCCGGGAATAGCAATCAGCCCCAGCATTTT. It yields the protein CASSPSGNSNQPQHF.

V and J are TRBV27 and TRBJ2-5, with 9 bases fitting TRBD1. The CDR3 sequence is 16 residues long. CDR1 and CDR2 from the germline V gene are MNHEY and SMNVEV (reference sequence). Losses at the gene ends were 6 bases for V and 1 base for J; bases not matched to a gene: 9. The CDR3 spells CASSRGTGSPQETQYF. The CDR3 DNA is TGTGCCAGCAGCCGAGGGACAGGGAGTCCCCAAGAGACCCAGTACTTC.

The rearrangement uses TRBV7-6 and TRBJ2-5, with 8 bases matching TRBD2. Germline CDR1 is SGHVS and CDR2 is FNYEAQ. The CDR3 contains 13 residues. Trimming took 5 bases from V and 7 from J; bases not matched to a gene: 6. CDR3 coding DNA: TGTGCCAGCAGCCCGGGGGGGCGGGCGACCCAGTACTTC. Its translation: CASSPGGRATQYF.

This rearrangement joins TRBV13 to TRBJ2-1, with D possibly called TRBD1 or TRBD2 (5 bases each). Germline CDR1 and CDR2: PRHDT and FYEKMQ (reference sequence). The CDR3 loop spans 15 amino acids. Trimming pared 5 bases from V and 10 bases from J, leaving 21 bases between. This CDR3 reads CASSPWGRGRREQFF. The CDR3 nucleotides are TGTGCCAGCAGCCCGTGGGGGAGAGGACGGAGAGAGCAGTTCTTC.

The J gene is TRBJ2-3, the V gene TRBV5-1; D might be TRBD1 (5 bases). Between the trimmed V and J ends, which lost 0 bases and 0 bases, there was a span of 14 bases. The length of the CDR3 is 17 residues. Germline CDR1 reads SGHRS; CDR2 reads YFSETQ. The chain's CDR3 is CASSLGKGYSSTDTQYF. The CDR3, as DNA: TGCGCCAGCAGCTTGGGAAAGGGGTATTCTAGCACAGATACGCAGTATTTT.

The chain's CDR3 is CSVVPGGSSYEQYF. The CDR3, as DNA: TGCAGCGTTGTACCCGGGGGCAGCTCCTACGAGCAGTACTTC. The chain combines TRBV29-1 with TRBJ2-7; tentatively, D is TRBD1 or TRBD2 (6 bases each). This CDR3 has 14 residues. Trimming removed 4 bases at V and 0 bases at J, with 13 bases between. Germline lookup yields CDR1 SQVTM and CDR2 ANQGSEA.

The J gene is TRBJ2-1, the V gene TRBV9; TRBD2 aligns across 10 bases. The CDR3 runs to 15 residues. The V gene's germline CDR1 is SGDLS and CDR2 YYNGEE. Unmatched junction bases numbered 9, after V lost 0 bases and J lost 12 bases. CDR3 residues: CASSVGTSGAGGQFF. CDR3 bases: TGTGCCAGCAGCGTAGGAACTAGCGGGGCCGGTGGGCAGTTCTTC.

The chain combines TRBV7-9 with TRBJ2-7; D ambiguous. This CDR3 contains 12 residues. CDR1 SEHNR and CDR2 FQNEAQ come from the germline V gene (reference sequence). Trimming took 5 bases from V and 4 from J, leaving 9 bases between them. The CDR3 is CASSLGSYEQYF. The CDR3 coding sequence is TGTGCCAGCAGCCTGGGGTCGTACGAGCAGTACTTC.

This sequence joins TRBV5-4 and TRBJ1-1; 7 bases align to TRBD1. Germline V gives CDR1 SGHNT, CDR2 YYREEE (reference sequence). V lost 4 bases, J lost 5 bases, and 11 bases stayed unmatched. The length of the CDR3 is 15 residues. CDR3 amino acids: CASSPKGQTKTEAFF. The CDR3 coding sequence is TGTGCCAGCAGCCCGAAGGGACAGACGAAGACTGAAGCTTTCTTT. Combining the CDR3 with reference TRBV5-4 and TRBJ1-1 gives the whole variable domain ETGVTQSPTHLIKTRGQQVTLRCSSQSGHNTVSWYQQALGQGPQFIFQYYREEENGRGNFPPRFSGLQFPNYSSELNVNALELDDSALYLCASSPKGQTKTEAFFGQGTRLTVV.

As DNA, the CDR3 is TGCGCCAGCAGCCAACAGATAGTAATGACTAGCAATCAGCCCCAGCATTTT. Protein: CASSQQIVMTSNQPQHF. The chain carries TRBV4-1 and TRBJ1-5; D gene uncertain. With 2 bases removed from V and 0 bases from J, the gap between germline ends came to 14 bases. Germline CDR1 is MGHRA and CDR2 is YSYEKL. The CDR3 runs 17 residues.